This T cell receptor (beta chain) was found in a study of blood T cell repertoires in COVID-19. Germline V gives CDR1 SGHNT, CDR2 YYREEE (reference sequence). Trimming removed 4 bases from V and 2 bases from J, with 18 bases in between. CDR3 length equals 16 residues. In its sample, this clone was seen once. Method: immunoSEQ multiplex PCR; TCRdb's copy keeps in-frame clones and lacks some. The sample comprises about 460,000 clones, 75% to 90% of which are singletons, and around 8% rests with the top ten. The receptor's source is a woman aged 60 to 75 who had recovered from COVID-19. The rearrangement links TRBV5-4 to TRBJ1-1; D may be TRBD1 (6 bases). The sequencing input was PBMCs or T cells enriched from blood (not recorded which). CDR3 region: CASSPASRGQNTEAFF. CDR3 bases: TGTGCCAGCAGCCCGGCCTCTAGGGGACAAAACACTGAAGCTTTCTTT.